These 18 T cell receptor beta chains came from one sample sequenced in a study of beta chain features in type 1 diabetes. Every isolated RNA sample was fully reverse transcribed, so sequencing captured expressed TCRB transcripts. Sequencing was performed with immunoSEQ multiplex PCR; in TCRdb, only in-frame clones are kept and a portion is missing. The sample lists fewer than 150,000 clones; around 7% were seen once. Sequencing was done on a sample of central memory CD4+ T cells from blood. The source of these receptors is a woman between 25 and 40 years old in good health.

This clone was seen a few times. The chain uses TRBV18 and TRBJ2-3; 7 bases map to TRBD1. This CDR3 has 16 amino acids. Germline V gives CDR1 KGHSH, CDR2 LQKENI. V was pared by 5 bases and J by 4 bases, with 12 bases of the junction left unmatched. The CDR3 reads CASSNRQGATADTQYF. The CDR3 DNA reads TGTGCCAGCTCAAACCGACAGGGAGCAACGGCAGATACGCAGTATTTT.

The sample holds a few counts of this clone. The V and J genes are TRBV6-5 and TRBJ2-7, with 9 bases identical to TRBD1. From germline, CDR1 is MNHEY and CDR2 SVGAGI. The CDR3 consists of 15 residues. V trimming: 6 bases; J trimming: 2 bases; junction bases outside the gene matches: 8. The CDR3 DNA reads TGTGCCAGCAGGACAGGGACAGGGTTACCCTACGAGCAGTACTTC. The encoded protein is CASRTGTGLPYEQYF.

This clone was seen more than once but under ten times. The chain employs TRBV4-2 and TRBJ2-1, with 10 bases identical to TRBD2. The CDR3 runs to 17 residues. Germline V gene sequence: CDR1 LGHNA, CDR2 YNFKEQ. V was pared by 0 bases and J by 4 bases, with 6 bases of the junction left unmatched. CDR3 nucleotide sequence: TGTGCCAGCAGCCAAGATCATACTAGCGGGATATACAATGAGCAGTTCTTC. Translation: CASSQDHTSGIYNEQFF.

This clone was counted only a few times. The J gene is TRBJ1-2, the V gene TRBV7-8; TRBD1 matches at 8 bases. V dropped 3 bases and J dropped 4; count of bases not matched to a gene: 4. The CDR3 totals 14 residues. Looked up from germline, CDR1 is SGHVS and CDR2 is FQNEAQ. The CDR3 coding sequence is TGTGCCAGCAGCTTTCACGGACAGGGCTATGGCTACACCTTC. It translates to CASSFHGQGYGYTF.

This clone has more than one count but fewer than ten. CDR3 amino acids: CATSKGGLYSNQPQHF. CDR3 nucleotide sequence: TGTGCCACCAGTAAGGGGGGGCTCTATAGCAATCAGCCCCAGCATTTT. J is TRBJ1-5 and V is TRBV15, with D perhaps TRBD1 (6 bases). Germline V lookup: CDR1 LNHNV, CDR2 YYDKDF (reference sequence). The germline V and J ends were trimmed by 6 bases and 0 bases, with 15 bases remaining between them. CDR3 length equals 16 residues.

This clone showed up just a few times. The chain recombines TRBV5-4 with TRBJ2-1; 11 bases match TRBD2. Germline V gives CDR1 SGHNT, CDR2 YYREEE (reference sequence). Trimming at V came to 6 bases and at J to 6 bases, leaving 11 bases not matched to a gene. This CDR3 comprises 16 residues. The CDR3 DNA follows: TGTGCCAGCAACCCCGAGGGACTAGCGGCGAGCAATGAGCAGTTCTTC. Translated: CASNPEGLAASNEQFF.

This clone was seen more than once but under ten times. The chain carries TRBV4-3 and TRBJ2-1, with 9 bases aligning to TRBD2. CDR3 length equals 17 residues. Trimming at V came to 0 bases and at J to 6 bases, leaving 9 bases not matched to a gene. Germline lookup yields CDR1 LGHNA and CDR2 YSLEER. This CDR3 is CASSQDIYSGRTNEQFF. In DNA form, the CDR3 reads TGCGCCAGCAGCCAAGATATATATAGCGGGAGAACCAATGAGCAGTTCTTC.

The V call is TRBV7-9, the J call TRBJ1-3; D is perhaps TRBD1 (6 bases). In germline, CDR1 is SEHNR, CDR2 FQNEAQ (reference sequence). The V end lost 5 bases, the J end lost 1 base, and 15 bases lay between the germline ends. This CDR3 has 16 residues. CDR3 sequence (DNA): TGTGCCAGCAGCAGCGGACAGCCCAATTCTGGAAACACCATATATTTT. It codes for CASSSGQPNSGNTIYF. Complete variable domain (other parts from reference TRBV7-9 and TRBJ1-3): DTGVSQNPRHKITKRGQNVTFRCDPISEHNRLYWYRQTLGQGPEFLTYFQNEAQLEKSRLLSDRFSAERPKGSFSTLEIQRTEQGDSAMYLCASSSGQPNSGNTIYFGEGSWLTVV.

This clone was seen more than once but under ten times. This chain links TRBV7-8 with TRBJ2-7; 7 bases line up with TRBD1. After removal of 1 base from V and 4 bases from J, the junction contained 7 bases not matched to a gene. The germline gives CDR1 SGHVS, CDR2 FQNEAQ. The CDR3 sequence is 15 residues long. CDR3 bases: TGTGCCAGCAGCTTAGAGACAGGGTCGGGTTACGAGCAGTACTTC. Its protein product is CASSLETGSGYEQYF.

Details on this clone: Other DNA sequences of this sample code for an identical CDR3. The J gene is TRBJ1-1, the V gene TRBV7-2; TRBD1 aligns across 7 bases. V was clipped by 1 base and J by 4 bases; unmatched bases: 3. CDR3 size: 14 residues. CDR1 and CDR2 (germline): SGHTA, FQGNSA. The CDR3 sequence is CASSLVGGGTEAFF. CDR3 sequence (DNA): TGTGCCAGCAGCTTAGTAGGGGGCGGCACTGAAGCTTTCTTT.

This clone has more than one count but fewer than ten. This sequence joins TRBV28 and TRBJ2-7; tentatively, D is TRBD2 (5 bases). The germline V and J ends were trimmed by 8 bases and 2 bases, with 16 bases remaining between them. Germline V CDR1 and CDR2: MDHEN, SYDVKM. CDR3 size: 14 residues. The CDR3 DNA reads TGTGCCAGCTGCCTAGCTGTAACTCCCTACGAGCAGTACTTC. Translated: CASCLAVTPYEQYF. Full variable domain (rest looked up from reference TRBV28 and TRBJ2-7): DVKVTQSSRYLVKRTGEKVFLECVQDMDHENMFWYRQDPGLGLRLIYFSYDVKMKEKGDIPEGYSVSREKKERFSLILESASTNQTSMYLCASCLAVTPYEQYFGPGTRLTVT.

The rearrangement uses TRBV11-2 and TRBJ2-7, with D unclear. The germline V and J ends were trimmed by 2 bases and 5 bases, with 16 bases remaining between them. The CDR3 consists of 15 residues. Germline lookup yields CDR1 SGHAT and CDR2 FQNNGV. CDR3: CASSLIPKSTHEQYF. The CDR3 region has the DNA TGTGCCAGCAGCTTAATCCCCAAGAGCACCCACGAGCAGTACTTC.

This clone was seen only a few times. The gene calls are TRBV7-2 and TRBJ2-1; 7 bases match TRBD2. The junction had 5 bases not matched to a gene; V was cut back by 1 base and J by 5 bases. The germline CDR1 and CDR2 sequences are SGHTA and FQGNSA. The CDR3 length is 15 residues. The CDR3 coding sequence is TGTGCCAGCAGCTTAGAAGGGACTATTAACAATGAGCAGTTCTTC. This sequence encodes CASSLEGTINNEQFF.

A few counts support this clone. CDR3 sequence reads: CASSPNTVNTEAFF. The DNA of the CDR3 is TGTGCCAGCAGCCCTAATACCGTTAACACTGAAGCTTTCTTT. This chain uses TRBV7-9 with TRBJ1-1; no definite D call. This CDR3 region has 14 residues. CDR1 and CDR2 from the germline V gene are SEHNR and FQNEAQ (reference sequence). Trimming left V 5 bases short and J 2 bases short, with 12 bases between.

This clone came up many times. The DNA of the CDR3 is TGTGCCAGCAGCCCCGGGAACACCGGGGAGCTGTTTTTT. Amino acids: CASSPGNTGELFF. This chain joins TRBV11-2 and TRBJ2-2, with unresolved D. Germline V gene sequence: CDR1 SGHAT, CDR2 FQNNGV. The CDR3 is 13 residues long. With 5 bases removed from V and 1 base from J, the gap between germline ends came to 5 bases.

This clone appeared a few times. This chain joins TRBV2 and TRBJ1-1, with TRBD1 identical over 9 bases. CDR3 size: 13 residues. The germline CDR1 and CDR2 sequences are SNHLY and FYNNEI. V shed 6 bases and J 3 bases; nucleotides not matched to a gene: 2. In DNA form, the CDR3 reads TGTGCCAGCAGGCGGACAGGGGACACTGAAGCTTTCTTT. It yields the protein CASRRTGDTEAFF.

V is TRBV7-2 and J is TRBJ2-7; 10 bases agree with TRBD1. V lost 4 bases to trimming and J lost 3 bases; unmatched junction nucleotides: 3. Germline V gene sequence: CDR1 SGHTA, CDR2 FQGNSA. The CDR3 totals 14 residues. As DNA, the CDR3 is TGTGCCAGCAGCTCCTGGGACAGGGGCTACGAGCAGTACTTC. This gives the protein CASSSWDRGYEQYF.

Concerning this clone itself: This CDR3 is also generated by other DNA sequences in the sample. The genes are TRBV28 and TRBJ2-7, with 7 bases matching TRBD1. Germline V gene data show CDR1 as MDHEN and CDR2 as SYDVKM. The CDR3 length is 14 residues. V gave up 4 bases and J gave up 1 base; unmatched junction bases: 4. The CDR3: CASSSPGQSYEQYF. For the CDR3, the DNA is TGTGCCAGCAGTTCACCGGGACAGTCCTACGAGCAGTACTTC.